This T cell receptor (beta chain) comes out of a study of T-cell memory formation after mild COVID-19. Comments on this clonotype: Its target is unknown.

Whole-study results and caveats: Contracting clones from day 15 to 85 showed balanced CD4/CD8; later expanders favored CD4+.

This CDR3 spans 16 amino acids. Germline-derived CDR1 and CDR2 are SNHLY and FYNNEI. With 6 bases clipped from V and 2 bases from J, the junction kept 10 bases outside the gene matches. Each CDR3 protein is one row after TCRdb ran MiXCR on the 5' RACE reads. Here the sample spans roughly 450,000 distinct CDR3 sequences, 15% to 20% being singletons. The sequence derives from an adult woman who had mild COVID-19 (a few samples of this study predate the infection). Cell type and time point are not known. This rearrangement joins TRBV2 to TRBJ2-3, with 8 bases that match TRBD2. Material: PBMCs or a T cell subset sorted from them (not recorded which). In DNA form, the CDR3 reads TGTGCCAGCAGCTCCGGGAGCGGGGGCCCCACAGATACGCAGTATTTT. This gives the protein CASSSGSGGPTDTQYF.